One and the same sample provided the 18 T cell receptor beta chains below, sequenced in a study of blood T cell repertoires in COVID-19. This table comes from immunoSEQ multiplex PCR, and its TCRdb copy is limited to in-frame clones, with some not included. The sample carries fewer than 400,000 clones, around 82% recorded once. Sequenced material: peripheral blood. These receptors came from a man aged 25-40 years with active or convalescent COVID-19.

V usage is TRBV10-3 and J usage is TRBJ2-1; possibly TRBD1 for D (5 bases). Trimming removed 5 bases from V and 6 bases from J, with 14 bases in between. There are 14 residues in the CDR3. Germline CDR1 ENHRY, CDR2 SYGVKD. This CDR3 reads CAISSPGRRNEQFF. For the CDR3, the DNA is TGTGCCATCAGTTCCCCAGGGCGGCGCAATGAGCAGTTCTTC.

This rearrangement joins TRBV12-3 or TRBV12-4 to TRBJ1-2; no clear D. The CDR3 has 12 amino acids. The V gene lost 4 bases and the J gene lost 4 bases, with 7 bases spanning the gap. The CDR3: CASSSTVYGYTF. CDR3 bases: TGTGCCAGCAGTTCAACAGTCTATGGCTACACCTTC.

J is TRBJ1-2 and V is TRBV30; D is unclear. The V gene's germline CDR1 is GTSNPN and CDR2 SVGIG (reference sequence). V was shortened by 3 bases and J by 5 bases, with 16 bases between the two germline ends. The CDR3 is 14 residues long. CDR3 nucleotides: TGTGCCTGGAGGTCACCATTTGTGACTTATGGCTACACCTTC. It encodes CAWRSPFVTYGYTF.

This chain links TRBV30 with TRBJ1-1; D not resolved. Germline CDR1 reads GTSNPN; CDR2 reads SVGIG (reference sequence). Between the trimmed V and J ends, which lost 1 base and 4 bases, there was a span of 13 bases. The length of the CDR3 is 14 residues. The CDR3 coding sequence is TGTGCCTGGAGTGGGCGGGGTCGAGCCACTGAAGCTTTCTTT. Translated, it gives CAWSGRGRATEAFF.

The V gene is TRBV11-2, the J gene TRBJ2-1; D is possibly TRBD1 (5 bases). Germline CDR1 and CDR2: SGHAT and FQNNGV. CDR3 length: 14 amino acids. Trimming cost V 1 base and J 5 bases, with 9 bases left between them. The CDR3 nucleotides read TGTGCCAGCAGCTTAGGGGGCTGGGACAATGAGCAGTTCTTC. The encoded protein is CASSLGGWDNEQFF.

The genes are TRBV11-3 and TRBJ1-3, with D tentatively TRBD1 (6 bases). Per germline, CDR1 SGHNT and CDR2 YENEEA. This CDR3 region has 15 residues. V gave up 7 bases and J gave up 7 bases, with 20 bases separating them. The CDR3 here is CASTEKAGARNTIYF. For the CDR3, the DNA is TGTGCCAGCACCGAAAAGGCAGGGGCTCGGAACACCATATATTTT.

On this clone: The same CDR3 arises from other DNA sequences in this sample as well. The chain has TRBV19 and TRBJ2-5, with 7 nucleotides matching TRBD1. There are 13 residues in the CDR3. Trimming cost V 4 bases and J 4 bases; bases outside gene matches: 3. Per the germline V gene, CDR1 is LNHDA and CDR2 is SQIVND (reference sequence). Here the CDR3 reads CASSTTGLETQYF. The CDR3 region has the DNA TGTGCCAGTAGTACGACAGGGTTAGAGACCCAGTACTTC.

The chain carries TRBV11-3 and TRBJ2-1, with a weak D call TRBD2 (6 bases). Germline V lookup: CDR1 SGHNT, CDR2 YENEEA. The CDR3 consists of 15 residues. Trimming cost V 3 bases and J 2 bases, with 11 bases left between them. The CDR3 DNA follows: TGTGCCAGCAGCTTGGAATCTAGCGCCTACAATGAGCAGTTCTTC. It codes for CASSLESSAYNEQFF.

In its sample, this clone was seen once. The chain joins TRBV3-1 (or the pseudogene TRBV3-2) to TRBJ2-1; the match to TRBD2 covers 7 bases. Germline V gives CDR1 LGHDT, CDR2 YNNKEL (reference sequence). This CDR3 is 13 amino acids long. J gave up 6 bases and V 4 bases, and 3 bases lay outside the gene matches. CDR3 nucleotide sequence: TGTGCCAGCAGCCGGGGGGGGATCAATGAGCAGTTCTTC. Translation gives CASSRGGINEQFF.

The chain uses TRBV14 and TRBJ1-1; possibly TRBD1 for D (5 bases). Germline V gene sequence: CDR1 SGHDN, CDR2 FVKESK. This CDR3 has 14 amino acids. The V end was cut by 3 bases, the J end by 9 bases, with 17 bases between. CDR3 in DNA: TGTGCCAGCAGCCAGGGTTGGCGGGGGAGCCAAGCTTTCTTT. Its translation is CASSQGWRGSQAFF.

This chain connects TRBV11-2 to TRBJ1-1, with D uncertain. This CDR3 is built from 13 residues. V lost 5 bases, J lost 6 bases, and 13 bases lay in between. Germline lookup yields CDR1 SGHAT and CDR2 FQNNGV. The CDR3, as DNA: TGTGCCAGCAGCCTTTCCAGGCAGGCTGAAGCTTTCTTT. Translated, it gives CASSLSRQAEAFF.

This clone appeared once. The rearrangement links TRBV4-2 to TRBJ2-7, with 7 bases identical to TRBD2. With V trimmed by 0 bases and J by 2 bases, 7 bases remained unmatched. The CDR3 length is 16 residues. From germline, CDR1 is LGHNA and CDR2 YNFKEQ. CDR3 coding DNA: TGTGCCAGCAGCCAAGATCCAGGCGGGAGTCCCTACGAGCAGTACTTC. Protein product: CASSQDPGGSPYEQYF.

Here the CDR3 DNA reads TGTGCCAGCAGCCCCCCCGCAGAGCCCCAGCATTTT. It is translated as CASSPPAEPQHF. This chain connects TRBV11-2 to TRBJ1-5; D is uncertain. CDR3 length: 12 residues. Germline V lookup: CDR1 SGHAT, CDR2 FQNNGV. Deletions cut 5 bases from V and 8 bases from J, with 10 bases between.

CDR3 DNA: TGCAGCGTTGTCCCCCTGAGGGAGACCCAGTACTTC. It is translated as CSVVPLRETQYF. The rearrangement joins TRBV29-1 to TRBJ2-5, with D unclear. Trimming left V 4 bases short and J 5 bases short, with 11 bases between. The CDR3 is made up of 12 amino acids. Germline V gene lookup returns CDR1 SQVTM and CDR2 ANQGSEA. Drawing the rest from reference TRBV29-1 and TRBJ2-5, the complete variable domain is SAVISQKPSRDICQRGTSLTIQCQVDSQVTMMFWYRQQPGQSLTLIATANQGSEATYESGFVIDKFPISRPNLTFSTLTVSNMSPEDSSIYLCSVVPLRETQYFGPGTRLLVL.

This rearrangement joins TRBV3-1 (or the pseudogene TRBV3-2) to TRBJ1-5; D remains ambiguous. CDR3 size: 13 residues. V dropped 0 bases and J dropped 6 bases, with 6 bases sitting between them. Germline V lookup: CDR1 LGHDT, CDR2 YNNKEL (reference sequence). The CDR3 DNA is TGTGCCAGCAGCCAAGATGGGCCTCAGCCCCAGCATTTT. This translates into CASSQDGPQPQHF.

This CDR3 is CASRPTGTLGGELFF. The CDR3 DNA reads as TGTGCCAGTAGACCGACCGGGACACTTGGCGGGGAGCTGTTTTTT. This rearrangement joins TRBV19 to TRBJ2-2; D perhaps matches TRBD1 (6 bases). CDR1 and CDR2 from the germline V gene are LNHDA and SQIVND (reference sequence). Trimming took 6 bases from V and 7 from J, leaving 18 bases between them. The CDR3 runs 15 residues.

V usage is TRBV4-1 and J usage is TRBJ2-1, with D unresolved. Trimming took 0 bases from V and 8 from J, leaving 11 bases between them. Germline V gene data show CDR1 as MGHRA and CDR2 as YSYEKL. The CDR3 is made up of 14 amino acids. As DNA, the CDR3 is TGCGCCAGCAGCCAAGATATAATAGTGGATGAGCAGTTCTTC. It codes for CASSQDIIVDEQFF.

The DNA of the CDR3 is TGTGCCAGCAGCTTGACAGGGGGGCAAGAGACCCAGTACTTC. It encodes CASSLTGGQETQYF. The chain is built from TRBV7-2 and TRBJ2-5; 9 bases line up with TRBD1. Germline values: CDR1 SGHTA, CDR2 FQGNSA. Trimming at V came to 3 bases and at J to 2 bases, leaving 1 base not matched to a gene. The CDR3 length is 14 residues.